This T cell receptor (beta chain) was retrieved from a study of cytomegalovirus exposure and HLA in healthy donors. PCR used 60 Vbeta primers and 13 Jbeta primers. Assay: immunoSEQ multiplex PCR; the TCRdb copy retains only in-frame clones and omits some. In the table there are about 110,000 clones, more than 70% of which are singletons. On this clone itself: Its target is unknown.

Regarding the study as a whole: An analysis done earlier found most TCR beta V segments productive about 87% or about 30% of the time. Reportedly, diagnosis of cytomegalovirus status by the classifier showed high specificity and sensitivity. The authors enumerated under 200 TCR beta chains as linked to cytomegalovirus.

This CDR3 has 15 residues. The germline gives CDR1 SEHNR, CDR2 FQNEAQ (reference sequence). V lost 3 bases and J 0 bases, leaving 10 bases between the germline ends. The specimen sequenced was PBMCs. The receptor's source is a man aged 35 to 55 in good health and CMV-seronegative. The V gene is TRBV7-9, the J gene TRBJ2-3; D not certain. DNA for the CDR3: TGTGCCAGCAGCTTGAGCGAGACTAGCACAGATACGCAGTATTTT. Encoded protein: CASSLSETSTDTQYF.